The 28 T cell receptor beta chains below come from one sample, sequenced in a study of control samples from healthy donors and cancer patients. Using immunoSEQ multiplex PCR, the repertoire was profiled, and TCRdb retains in-frame clones only, with some absent. The repertoire includes 400,000 to 500,000 clones, around 90% of them detected once, and about 6.3% sits in the top ten. Input material: PBMCs. These receptor sequences come from a man in his forties with head and neck cancer.

This chain links TRBV10-1 with TRBJ1-1; TRBD1 agrees at 7 bases. Germline V gene data show CDR1 as WNHNN and CDR2 as SYGVQD (reference sequence). The CDR3 contains 14 residues. V was clipped by 4 bases and J by 1 base; unmatched bases: 3. This chain's CDR3 is CASSVNRGNTEAFF. CDR3 DNA: TGCGCCAGCAGTGTTAACAGGGGGAACACTGAAGCTTTCTTT.

This sequence joins TRBV25-1 and TRBJ1-1, with TRBD1 as a possible D gene (6 bases). CDR3 length equals 16 residues. Trimming left V 3 bases short and J 0 bases short, with 14 bases between. The germline V gene encodes CDR1 MGHDK and CDR2 SYGVNS. The CDR3 DNA follows: TGTGCCAGCAGTGAGGGGGGCAGCCCTATGAACACTGAAGCTTTCTTT. Translating gives CASSEGGSPMNTEAFF.

This clone came up a few times. The rearrangement uses TRBV19 and TRBJ1-5; 7 nucleotides line up with TRBD1. Germline loops: CDR1 LNHDA, CDR2 SQIVND (reference sequence). With 3 bases clipped from V and 7 bases from J, the junction kept 12 bases outside the gene matches. CDR3 size: 16 residues. The CDR3 nucleotides read TGTGCCAGTAGTATTATTTTTTGGGGACAGACGCAGCCCCAGCATTTT. The encoded protein is CASSIIFWGQTQPQHF.

The chain recombines TRBV6-5 with TRBJ2-3; a weak D match, TRBD2 (6 bases). Germline CDR1 reads MNHEY; CDR2 reads SVGAGI. The CDR3 spans 14 residues. Trimming removed 6 bases from V and 1 base from J, with 11 bases in between. The CDR3 sequence: CASSRREGTDTQYF. The CDR3 DNA follows: TGTGCCAGCAGCAGGAGGGAGGGCACAGATACGCAGTATTTT.

V usage is TRBV19 and J usage is TRBJ2-6; D remains ambiguous. Germline V lookup: CDR1 LNHDA, CDR2 SQIVND (reference sequence). V shed 6 bases and J shed 0 bases, with 9 bases lying between them. The CDR3 loop spans 15 amino acids. The CDR3, as DNA: TGTGCCAGTAGGGGGATCTCCTCTGGGGCCAACGTCCTGACTTTC. The encoded protein is CASRGISSGANVLTF.

The chain couples TRBV24-1 to TRBJ2-5; 7 bases agree with TRBD1. The trim removed 4 bases at V and 7 bases at J, leaving 2 bases unmatched. The CDR3 has 12 residues. Germline V gene lookup returns CDR1 KGHDR and CDR2 SFDVKD. The CDR3 loop reads CATSDRTGTQYF. As DNA, the CDR3 is TGTGCCACCAGTGACCGGACAGGGACCCAGTACTTC.

Note on this clone: The junction does not match germline at one end; this may be a read error. The rearrangement links TRBV10-3 to TRBJ1-6; D is unresolved. The germline CDR1 and CDR2 sequences are ENHRY and SYGVKD. This CDR3 region has 14 residues. The CDR3 DNA sequence: TGTGCCATCACCCCAGATTCCTCTAATTCACCCCTCCACTTT. It specifies CAITPDSSNSPLHF.

The rearrangement uses TRBV19 and TRBJ1-5, with D unresolved. This CDR3 comprises 15 residues. The V gene lost 2 bases and the J gene lost 0 bases, with 8 bases spanning the gap. CDR1 and CDR2 (germline): LNHDA, SQIVND (reference sequence). The CDR3 loop reads CASSIQPYSNQPQHF. CDR3 DNA sequence: TGTGCCAGTAGTATACAACCTTATAGCAATCAGCCCCAGCATTTT.

The rearrangement joins TRBV28 to TRBJ2-7; 9 bases fit TRBD1. The CDR3 is made up of 16 amino acids. Germline values: CDR1 MDHEN, CDR2 SYDVKM. V dropped 4 bases and J dropped 1; count of bases not matched to a gene: 8. This CDR3 reads CASSYIRTGVSYEQYF. CDR3 in DNA: TGTGCCAGCAGTTATATCAGGACAGGGGTTTCCTACGAGCAGTACTTC.

The chain joins TRBV29-1 to TRBJ2-3, with 11 nucleotides matching TRBD2. The trim removed 4 bases at V and 6 bases at J, leaving 18 bases unmatched. Germline CDR1 SQVTM, CDR2 ANQGSEA. The CDR3 covers 18 residues. CDR3: CSVGRLAGRTPTTDTQYF. CDR3 nucleotide sequence: TGCAGCGTTGGTCGACTAGCGGGACGCACTCCAACAACGGATACGCAGTATTTT.

The chain is built from TRBV6-5 and TRBJ2-7, with a possible D match to TRBD2 (5 bases). V gave up 6 bases and J gave up 2 bases, with 17 bases separating them. From germline, CDR1 is MNHEY and CDR2 SVGAGI. The CDR3 runs to 15 residues. Here the CDR3 DNA reads TGTGCCAGCAGATTCATATTACCCGGGACCTACGAGCAGTACTTC. It translates to CASRFILPGTYEQYF.

The chain recombines TRBV5-6 with TRBJ2-2; the match to TRBD2 covers 9 bases. The CDR3 length is 16 residues. V shed 0 bases and J 5 bases; nucleotides not matched to a gene: 5. From germline, CDR1 is SGHDT and CDR2 YYEEEE. The CDR3: CASSLAGAGGTGELFF. CDR3 nucleotides: TGTGCCAGCAGCTTGGCCGGAGCGGGAGGTACCGGGGAGCTGTTTTTT.

The chain carries TRBV3-1 (or the pseudogene TRBV3-2) and TRBJ2-7, with 7 bases fitting TRBD1. The germline V gene has CDR1 LGHDT and CDR2 YNNKEL (reference sequence). V gave up 6 bases and J gave up 2 bases; unmatched junction bases: 4. This CDR3 spans 13 amino acids. The CDR3 loop reads CASRGRGTYEQYF. The DNA of the CDR3 is TGTGCCAGCAGGGGCAGGGGGACCTACGAGCAGTACTTC.

The chain combines TRBV11-3 with TRBJ1-1; the D gene is possibly TRBD1 (5 bases). CDR3 length: 15 residues. Germline V gene data show CDR1 as SGHNT and CDR2 as YENEEA. V was trimmed by 0 bases and J by 1 base, leaving 9 bases between them. The CDR3 here is CASSLEGEWNTEAFF. CDR3 in DNA: TGTGCCAGCAGCTTAGAGGGGGAATGGAACACTGAAGCTTTCTTT. Filled out from reference TRBV11-3 and TRBJ1-1, the complete variable domain reads EAGVVQSPRYKIIEKKQPVAFWCNPISGHNTLYWYLQNLGQGPELLIRYENEEAVDDSQLPKDRFSAERLKGVDSTLKIQPAELGDSAVYLCASSLEGEWNTEAFFGQGTRLTVV.

This chain uses TRBV19 with TRBJ2-5; unclear D gene. Germline V gene lookup returns CDR1 LNHDA and CDR2 SQIVND (reference sequence). Trimming stripped 6 bases from V and 5 bases from J, with 7 bases between. The length of the CDR3 is 11 residues. The CDR3 spells CASRERETQYF. In DNA form, the CDR3 reads TGTGCCAGTAGGGAACGGGAGACCCAGTACTTC.

The chain has TRBV4-3 and TRBJ1-1, with D unclear. The CDR3 runs to 14 residues. The ends were cut back, 1 base at V and 1 base at J, with 7 bases in the middle. CDR1 LGHNA and CDR2 YSLEER come from the germline V gene. The DNA of the CDR3 is TGCGCCAGCAGCCAAGGGCAGACGAACACTGAAGCTTTCTTT. It translates to CASSQGQTNTEAFF.

The rearrangement uses TRBV19 and TRBJ1-6; the D is unclear. The CDR3 has 15 residues. Trimming left V 3 bases short and J 2 bases short, with 8 bases between. The V gene's germline CDR1 is LNHDA and CDR2 SQIVND (reference sequence). In DNA, the CDR3 is TGTGCCAGTAGTATTTCGTGGCCCTATAATTCACCCCTCCACTTT. Translated: CASSISWPYNSPLHF. The entire variable domain, with the rest obtained from reference TRBV19 and TRBJ1-6, is as follows: DGGITQSPKYLFRKEGQNVTLSCEQNLNHDAMYWYRQDPGQGLRLIYYSQIVNDFQKGDIAEGYSVSREKKESFPLTVTSAQKNPTAFYLCASSISWPYNSPLHFGNGTRLTVT.

The chain couples TRBV6-6 to TRBJ2-5, with D possibly matching TRBD1 (6 bases). This CDR3 has 13 amino acids. Germline CDR1 MNHNY, CDR2 SVGAGI (reference sequence). Trimming shortened V by 6 bases and J by 1 base, and 9 bases separated the two germline ends. DNA for the CDR3: TGTGCCAGCAGCTTAGGGGGCCAAGAGACCCAGTACTTC. Translated: CASSLGGQETQYF.

The chain is built from TRBV27 and TRBJ2-1, with D perhaps matching TRBD2 (5 bases). The CDR3 covers 13 residues. V gave up 5 bases and J gave up 3 bases, with 8 bases separating them. The germline V gene encodes CDR1 MNHEY and CDR2 SMNVEV (reference sequence). CDR3 in amino acids: CASSVDFYNEQFF. The CDR3 coding sequence is TGTGCCAGCAGTGTGGACTTCTACAATGAGCAGTTCTTC.

This clone occurred once. CDR3 nucleotides: TGTGCCTGGAGTGTTAGCAGGGCCGGGGAGCTGTTTTTT. It codes for CAWSVSRAGELFF. The genes are TRBV30 and TRBJ2-2; the D gene is possibly TRBD1 (5 bases). V lost 0 bases to trimming and J lost 6 bases, with 8 bases between them. The length of the CDR3 is 13 residues. Germline CDR1 and CDR2: GTSNPN and SVGIG (reference sequence).

The V call is TRBV7-9, the J call TRBJ2-1; the match to TRBD2 covers 11 bases. Looked up from germline, CDR1 is SEHNR and CDR2 is FQNEAQ (reference sequence). V trimming: 3 bases; J trimming: 5 bases; junction bases outside the gene matches: 6. The CDR3 loop spans 16 amino acids. The CDR3, as DNA: TGTGCCAGCAGCTTGAAGGGACTAGCGGCCCACAATGAGCAGTTCTTC. Protein product: CASSLKGLAAHNEQFF.

This sequence joins TRBV5-1 and TRBJ1-1; 7 bases line up with TRBD1. The CDR3 runs to 15 residues. Unmatched junction bases numbered 5, after V lost 3 bases and J lost 0 bases. The germline V gene encodes CDR1 SGHRS and CDR2 YFSETQ. The CDR3 reads CASSSGDSMNTEAFF. In DNA form, the CDR3 reads TGCGCCAGCAGCTCGGGGGACAGCATGAACACTGAAGCTTTCTTT.

This clone appeared once. The gene calls are TRBV6-4 and TRBJ2-1, with D perhaps TRBD1 (7 bases). The CDR3 covers 12 residues. V was shortened by 8 bases and J by 7 bases, with 12 bases between the two germline ends. In germline, CDR1 is MRHNA, CDR2 SNTAGT. The CDR3 nucleotides are TGTGCCAGCGGTTCAGGGGGGAATGAGCAGTTCTTC. Its translation: CASGSGGNEQFF.

V is TRBV12-3 or TRBV12-4 and J is TRBJ2-7; no firm D call. This CDR3 has 11 residues. The V gene lost 5 bases and the J gene lost 3 bases, with 5 bases spanning the gap. Here the CDR3 reads CASSEYYEQYF. CDR3 bases: TGTGCCAGCAGTGAGTACTACGAGCAGTACTTC.

The chain carries TRBV5-6 and TRBJ2-5; weak D call: TRBD1 (6 bases). The CDR3 is 15 residues long. V was pared by 2 bases and J by 0 bases, with 11 bases between. The germline V gene encodes CDR1 SGHDT and CDR2 YYEEEE. The CDR3 bases are TGTGCCAGCAGCTTCGGGACACTGTACCAAGAGACCCAGTACTTC. Translated, it gives CASSFGTLYQETQYF.

This chain uses TRBV24-1 with TRBJ2-6, with D perhaps given as TRBD1 or TRBD2 (6 bases each). This CDR3 contains 20 residues. Germline CDR1 reads KGHDR; CDR2 reads SFDVKD. V lost 0 bases to trimming and J lost 0 bases, with 17 bases between them. CDR3 nucleotides: TGTGCCACCAGTGATTTGCCCGGGGGCAGTGAAAGCTCTGGGGCCAACGTCCTGACTTTC. Its translation: CATSDLPGGSESSGANVLTF.

The V and J genes are TRBV7-9 and TRBJ1-1; D might be TRBD1 (5 bases). Germline CDR1 SEHNR, CDR2 FQNEAQ (reference sequence). This CDR3 spans 13 amino acids. V lost 5 bases and J 5 bases, leaving 12 bases between the germline ends. CDR3 coding DNA: TGTGCCAGCAGCCCCTCGGGGGGGACTGAAGCTTTCTTT. Amino acids: CASSPSGGTEAFF.

The J gene is TRBJ2-1, the V gene TRBV5-8; TRBD1 matches at 8 bases. CDR1 and CDR2 from the germline V gene are SGHTS and YDEGEE. V lost 10 bases to trimming and J lost 4 bases; unmatched junction nucleotides: 13. The CDR3 is 15 amino acids. The CDR3 bases are TGTGCCTCCCCCCAGGGGCAGGGGGCTTACAATGAGCAGTTCTTC. Translation gives CASPQGQGAYNEQFF.